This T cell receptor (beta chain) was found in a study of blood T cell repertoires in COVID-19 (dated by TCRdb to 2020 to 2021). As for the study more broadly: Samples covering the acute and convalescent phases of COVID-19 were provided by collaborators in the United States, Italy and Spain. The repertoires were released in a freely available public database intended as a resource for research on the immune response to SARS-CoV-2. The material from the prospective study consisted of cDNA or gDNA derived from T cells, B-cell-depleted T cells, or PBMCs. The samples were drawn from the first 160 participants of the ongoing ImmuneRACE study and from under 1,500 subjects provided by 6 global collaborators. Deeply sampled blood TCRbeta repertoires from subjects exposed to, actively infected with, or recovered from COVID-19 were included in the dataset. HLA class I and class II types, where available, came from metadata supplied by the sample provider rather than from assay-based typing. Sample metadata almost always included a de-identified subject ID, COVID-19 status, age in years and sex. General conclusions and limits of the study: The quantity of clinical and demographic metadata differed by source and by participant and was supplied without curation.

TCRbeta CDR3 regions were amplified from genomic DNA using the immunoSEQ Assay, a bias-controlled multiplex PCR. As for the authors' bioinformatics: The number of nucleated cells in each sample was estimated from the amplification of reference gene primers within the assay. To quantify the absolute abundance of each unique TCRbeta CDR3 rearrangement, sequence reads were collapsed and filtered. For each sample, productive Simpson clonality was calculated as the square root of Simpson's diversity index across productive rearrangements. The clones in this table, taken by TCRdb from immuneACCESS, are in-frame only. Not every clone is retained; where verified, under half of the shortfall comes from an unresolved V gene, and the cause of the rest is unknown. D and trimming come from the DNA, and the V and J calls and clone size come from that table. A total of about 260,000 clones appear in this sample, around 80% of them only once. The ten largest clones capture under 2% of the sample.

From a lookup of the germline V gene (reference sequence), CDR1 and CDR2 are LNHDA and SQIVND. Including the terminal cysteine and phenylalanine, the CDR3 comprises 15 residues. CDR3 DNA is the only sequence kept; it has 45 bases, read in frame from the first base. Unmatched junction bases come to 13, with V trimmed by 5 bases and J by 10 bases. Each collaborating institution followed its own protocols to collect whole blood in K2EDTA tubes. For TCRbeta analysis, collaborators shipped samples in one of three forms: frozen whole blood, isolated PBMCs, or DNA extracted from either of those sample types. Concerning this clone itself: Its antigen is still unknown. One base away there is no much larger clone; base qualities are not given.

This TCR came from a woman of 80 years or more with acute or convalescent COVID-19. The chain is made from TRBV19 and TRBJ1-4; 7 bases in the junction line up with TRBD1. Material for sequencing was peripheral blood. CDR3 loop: CASSFEGATVGKLFF. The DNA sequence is TGTGCCAGTAGTTTTGAGGGGGCAACGGTCGGAAAACTGTTTTTT.